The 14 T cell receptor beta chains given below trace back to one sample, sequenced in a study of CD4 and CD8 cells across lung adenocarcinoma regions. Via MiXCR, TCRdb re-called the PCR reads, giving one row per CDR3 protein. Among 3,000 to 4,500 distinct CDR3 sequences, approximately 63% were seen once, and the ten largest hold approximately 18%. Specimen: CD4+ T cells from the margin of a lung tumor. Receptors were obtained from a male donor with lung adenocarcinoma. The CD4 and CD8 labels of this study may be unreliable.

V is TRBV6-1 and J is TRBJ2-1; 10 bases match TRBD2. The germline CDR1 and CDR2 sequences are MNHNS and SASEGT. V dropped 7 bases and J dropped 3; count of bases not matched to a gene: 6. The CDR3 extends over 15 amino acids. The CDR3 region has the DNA TGTGCCAGCACCACTGTAGCGGGAGGCTACAATGAGCAGTTCTTC. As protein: CASTTVAGGYNEQFF.

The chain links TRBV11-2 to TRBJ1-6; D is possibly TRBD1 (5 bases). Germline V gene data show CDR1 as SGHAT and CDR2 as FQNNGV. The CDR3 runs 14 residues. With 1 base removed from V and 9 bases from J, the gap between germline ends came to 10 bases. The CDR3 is CASSLAGMSSPLHF. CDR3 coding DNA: TGTGCCAGCAGCTTAGCAGGGATGAGTTCACCCCTCCACTTT.

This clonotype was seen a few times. The chain's CDR3 is CASSIADRAGELFF. In DNA, the CDR3 is TGTGCCAGCAGTATTGCGGACAGGGCCGGGGAGCTGTTTTTT. V is TRBV12-3 or TRBV12-4 and J is TRBJ2-2; 8 bases fit TRBD1. The CDR3 consists of 14 residues. V trimming: 5 bases; J trimming: 6 bases; junction bases outside the gene matches: 5.

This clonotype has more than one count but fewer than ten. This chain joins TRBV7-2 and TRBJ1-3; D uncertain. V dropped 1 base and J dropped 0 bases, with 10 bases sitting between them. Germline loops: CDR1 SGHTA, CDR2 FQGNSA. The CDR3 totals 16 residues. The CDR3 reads CASSLEHVASGNTIYF. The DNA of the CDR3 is TGTGCCAGCAGCTTAGAGCATGTGGCCTCTGGAAACACCATATATTTT.

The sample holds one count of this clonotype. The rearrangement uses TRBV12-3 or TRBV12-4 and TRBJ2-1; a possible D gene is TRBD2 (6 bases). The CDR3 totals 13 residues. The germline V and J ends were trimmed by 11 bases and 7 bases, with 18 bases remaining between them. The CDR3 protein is CASERGGINEQFF. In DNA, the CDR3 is TGTGCCTCTGAACGGGGCGGGATAAATGAGCAGTTCTTC.

The CDR3 here is CASRSLGSPRSYNEQFF. The DNA of the CDR3 is TGTGCCAGCAGGTCCTTAGGTTCCCCGCGGTCCTACAATGAGCAGTTCTTC. The J gene is TRBJ2-1, the V gene TRBV6-1, with D unclear. This CDR3 spans 17 amino acids. Germline CDR1 and CDR2: MNHNS and SASEGT. V gave up 6 bases and J gave up 1 base, with 19 bases separating them.

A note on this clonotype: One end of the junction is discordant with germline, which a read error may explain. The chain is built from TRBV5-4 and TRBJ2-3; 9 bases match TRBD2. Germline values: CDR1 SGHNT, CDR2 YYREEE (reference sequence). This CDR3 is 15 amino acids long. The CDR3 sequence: CARSSRGGAKDTQYF. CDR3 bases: TGTGCCCGCAGCTCGCGGGGGGGCGCCAAAGATACGCAGTACTTT.

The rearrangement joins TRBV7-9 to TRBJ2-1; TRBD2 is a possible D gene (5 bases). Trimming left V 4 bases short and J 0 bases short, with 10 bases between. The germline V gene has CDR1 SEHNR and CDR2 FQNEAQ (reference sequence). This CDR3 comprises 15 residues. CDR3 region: CASSSLDSSYNEQFF. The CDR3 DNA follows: TGTGCCAGCAGCTCCCTGGACTCCTCCTACAATGAGCAGTTCTTC. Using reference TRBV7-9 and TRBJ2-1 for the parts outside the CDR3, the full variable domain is DTGVSQNPRHKITKRGQNVTFRCDPISEHNRLYWYRQTLGQGPEFLTYFQNEAQLEKSRLLSDRFSAERPKGSFSTLEIQRTEQGDSAMYLCASSSLDSSYNEQFFGPGTRLTVL.

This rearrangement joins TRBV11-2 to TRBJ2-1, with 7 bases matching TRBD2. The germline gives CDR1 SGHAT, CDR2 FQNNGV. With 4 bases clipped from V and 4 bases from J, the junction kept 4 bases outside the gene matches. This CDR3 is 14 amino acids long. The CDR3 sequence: CASSSTGGYNEQFF. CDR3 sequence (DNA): TGTGCCAGCAGCTCGACCGGGGGGTACAATGAGCAGTTCTTC.

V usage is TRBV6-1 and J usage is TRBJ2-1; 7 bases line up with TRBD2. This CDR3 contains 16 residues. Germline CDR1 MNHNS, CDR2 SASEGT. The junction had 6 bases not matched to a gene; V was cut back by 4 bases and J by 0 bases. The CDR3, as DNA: TGTGCCAGCAGTGCAACGAGCGGGACCTCCTACAATGAGCAGTTCTTC. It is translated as CASSATSGTSYNEQFF.

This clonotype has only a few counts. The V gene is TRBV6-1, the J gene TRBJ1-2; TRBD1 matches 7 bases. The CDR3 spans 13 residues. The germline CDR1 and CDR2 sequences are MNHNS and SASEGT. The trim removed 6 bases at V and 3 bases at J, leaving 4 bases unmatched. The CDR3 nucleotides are TGTGCCAGCAGCTGGACAGGCGACTATGGCTACACCTTC. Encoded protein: CASSWTGDYGYTF.

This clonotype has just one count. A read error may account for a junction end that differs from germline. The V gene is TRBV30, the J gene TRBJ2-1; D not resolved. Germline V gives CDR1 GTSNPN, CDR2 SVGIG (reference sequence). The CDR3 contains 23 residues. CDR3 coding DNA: TGTGCCTGGCCTCAACTTCTTTCTTTACTCCAGATTCCTCGGAGCCTTGAACATGCTAAAGTACACTGG. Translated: CAWPQLLSLLQIPRSLEHAKVHW.

CDR3 sequence reads: CASSRRDLLAIQYF. The CDR3 DNA sequence: TGTGCCAGCAGTAGACGGGACCTCTTAGCCATTCAGTACTTC. V and J are TRBV6-1 and TRBJ2-4, with D possibly called TRBD1 or TRBD2 (5 bases each). V lost 5 bases and J 9 bases, leaving 17 bases between the germline ends. This CDR3 is built from 14 residues. Germline V gene data show CDR1 as MNHNS and CDR2 as SASEGT.

CDR3 sequence: CASSLRDRIDQFF. CDR3 sequence (DNA): TGTGCCAGCAGCTTAAGAGACAGAATTGACCAGTTCTTC. V and J are TRBV7-2 and TRBJ2-1, with a possible D match to TRBD1 (5 bases). Germline-derived CDR1 and CDR2 are SGHTA and FQGNSA. The V end was cut by 2 bases, the J end by 13 bases, with 15 bases between. This CDR3 region has 13 residues. Looking up the rest from reference TRBV7-2 and TRBJ2-1 gives the full variable domain: GAGVSQSPSNKVTEKGKDVELRCDPISGHTALYWYRQSLGQGLEFLIYFQGNSAPDKSGLPSDRFSAERTGGSVSTLTIQRTQQEDSAVYLCASSLRDRIDQFFGPGTRLTVL.